The entry below gives a single T cell receptor beta chain sequence along with its context. Its antigen is as yet unknown. The record originates from a study of cytomegalovirus exposure and HLA in healthy donors. Study-level points and caveats: Earlier analysis looked at TCR beta V segments, and most were productive about 87% or about 30% of the time. In a later analysis, a missense DCLRE1C variant was linked to TCR beta V- and J-gene trimming. Across all donors, roughly uniform sequencing depth was an assumption of the presence/absence analyses.

The PCR ran on 60 Vbeta and 13 Jbeta primers. The protocol was immunoSEQ multiplex PCR, while the TCRdb copy is restricted to in-frame clones and leaves out a portion. The repertoire holds about 100,000 clones, with 74% as singletons. CDR3 size: 14 residues. Germline CDR1 GTSNPN, CDR2 SVGIG (reference sequence). V was pared by 2 bases and J by 7 bases, with 5 bases of the junction left unmatched. V gene TRBV30 combines with J gene TRBJ2-1, with 10 bases fitting TRBD2. The sample taken for sequencing was PBMCs. This clonotype originated in a man aged 50-59 years in good health and CMV-seropositive. CDR3: CAWSSGTSVNEQFF. In nucleotides, the CDR3 is TGTGCCTGGAGTTCTGGGACTAGCGTGAATGAGCAGTTCTTC.